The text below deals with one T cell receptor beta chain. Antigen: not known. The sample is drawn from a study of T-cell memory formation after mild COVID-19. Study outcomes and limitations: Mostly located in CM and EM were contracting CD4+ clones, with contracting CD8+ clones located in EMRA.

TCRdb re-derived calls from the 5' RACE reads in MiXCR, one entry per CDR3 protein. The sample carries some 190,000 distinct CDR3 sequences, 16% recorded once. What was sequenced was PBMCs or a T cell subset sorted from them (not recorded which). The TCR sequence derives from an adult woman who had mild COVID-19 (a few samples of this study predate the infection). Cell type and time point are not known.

This CDR3 is CASSSGQYQETQYF. The CDR3 DNA sequence: TGTGCCAGCAGTTCTGGGCAGTACCAAGAGACCCAGTACTTC. The chain combines TRBV12-3 or TRBV12-4 with TRBJ2-5; D is undetermined. V was trimmed by 4 bases and J by 0 bases, leaving 9 bases between them. The CDR3 contains 14 residues.